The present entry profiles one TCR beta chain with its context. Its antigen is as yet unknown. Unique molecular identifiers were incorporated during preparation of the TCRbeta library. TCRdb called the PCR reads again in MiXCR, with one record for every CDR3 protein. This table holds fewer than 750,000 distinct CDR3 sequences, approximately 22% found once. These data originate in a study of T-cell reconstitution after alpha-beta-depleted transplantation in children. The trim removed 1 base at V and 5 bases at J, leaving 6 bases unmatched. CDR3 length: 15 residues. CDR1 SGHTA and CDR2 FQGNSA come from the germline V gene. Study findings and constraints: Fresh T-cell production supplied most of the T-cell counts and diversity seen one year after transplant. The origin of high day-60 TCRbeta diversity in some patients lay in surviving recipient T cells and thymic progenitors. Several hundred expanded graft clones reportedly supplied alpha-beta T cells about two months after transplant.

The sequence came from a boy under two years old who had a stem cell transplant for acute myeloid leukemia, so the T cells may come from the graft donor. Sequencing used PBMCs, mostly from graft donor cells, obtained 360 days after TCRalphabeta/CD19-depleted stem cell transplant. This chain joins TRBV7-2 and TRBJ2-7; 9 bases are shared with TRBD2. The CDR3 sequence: CASSLGGSGGNEQYF. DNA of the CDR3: TGTGCCAGCAGCTTAGGGGGTAGCGGGGGTAACGAGCAGTACTTC.